The next 27 T cell receptor beta chains were all read from a single sample in a study of radiation and T cells in renal cell carcinoma. The sample's time point: blood 2 weeks post-SBRT. Treatment meaning: 15 Gy SBRT to primary tumor, nephrectomy 4 weeks later. Generated by immunoSEQ multiplex PCR, the TCRdb table keeps only in-frame clones and is missing some. This sample has approximately 120,000 clones, with over 75% found just once. This specimen was blood, taken from a patient whose treatment included radiotherapy and nephrectomy. All receptors derive from a middle-aged man with renal cell carcinoma.

This chain links TRBV5-5 with TRBJ2-5, with TRBD2 matching 10 bases. V lost 4 bases to trimming and J lost 0 bases; unmatched junction nucleotides: 9. The CDR3 runs to 17 residues. Germline V gene data show CDR1 as SGHKS and CDR2 as YYEKEE (reference sequence). The CDR3 here is CASSKGTSGAYQETQYF. DNA of the CDR3: TGTGCCAGCAGCAAGGGAACTAGCGGGGCGTACCAAGAGACCCAGTACTTC.

The genes are TRBV28 and TRBJ2-2, with D perhaps matching TRBD1 (5 bases). V was cut by 3 bases and J by 1 base, with 9 bases left in between. The germline CDR1 and CDR2 sequences are MDHEN and SYDVKM. The CDR3 has 15 amino acids. The CDR3 loop is CASSFPGLNTGELFF. CDR3 bases: TGTGCCAGCAGTTTCCCAGGGTTGAACACCGGGGAGCTGTTTTTT.

This rearrangement joins TRBV30 to TRBJ1-4; D is unclear. Germline-derived CDR1 and CDR2 are GTSNPN and SVGIG (reference sequence). Between the trimmed V and J ends, which lost 0 bases and 8 bases, there was a span of 13 bases. The CDR3 contains 14 residues. DNA of the CDR3: TGTGCCTGGAGTGTATTTGGGGTGGGGGAAAAACTGTTTTTT. It yields the protein CAWSVFGVGEKLFF.

V and J are TRBV15 and TRBJ2-7, with 12 bases lining up with TRBD2. This CDR3 has 16 amino acids. The germline CDR1 and CDR2 sequences are LNHNV and YYDKDF (reference sequence). Losses at the gene ends were 5 bases for V and 5 bases for J; bases not matched to a gene: 10. The CDR3 coding sequence is TGTGCCACCAGCGGAGCGACTAGCGGGAGTCTCGACGAGCAGTACTTC. This sequence encodes CATSGATSGSLDEQYF.

The table lists this clone with a few counts. The rearrangement joins TRBV7-9 to TRBJ2-1, with D possibly being TRBD1 (5 bases). Between the trimmed V and J ends, which lost 5 bases and 5 bases, there was a span of 19 bases. The length of the CDR3 is 16 residues. Germline V gives CDR1 SEHNR, CDR2 FQNEAQ (reference sequence). As DNA, the CDR3 is TGTGCCAGCAGCCCGGTAGGTGGACAACTTAACAATGAGCAGTTCTTC. This encodes CASSPVGGQLNNEQFF.

The chain carries TRBV10-1 and TRBJ2-5; no clear D gene. Germline values: CDR1 WNHNN, CDR2 SYGVQD (reference sequence). The CDR3 has 13 amino acids. V dropped 5 bases and J dropped 5 bases, with 12 bases sitting between them. CDR3 bases: TGCGCCAGCAGTCCGGCCAGCATGGAGACCCAGTACTTC. It encodes CASSPASMETQYF.

This sequence joins TRBV7-2 and TRBJ1-3, with TRBD1 as a possible D gene (6 bases). This CDR3 spans 13 amino acids. The germline V gene encodes CDR1 SGHTA and CDR2 FQGNSA. Between the trimmed V and J ends, which lost 6 bases and 4 bases, there was a span of 10 bases. The CDR3 reads CASSTGYGNTIYF. The DNA for the CDR3 is TGTGCCAGCAGTACAGGGTACGGAAACACCATATATTTT. Filled out from reference TRBV7-2 and TRBJ1-3, the complete variable domain reads GAGVSQSPSNKVTEKGKDVELRCDPISGHTALYWYRQSLGQGLEFLIYFQGNSAPDKSGLPSDRFSAERTGGSVSTLTIQRTQQEDSAVYLCASSTGYGNTIYFGEGSWLTVV.

This clone appeared a few times. This chain links TRBV30 with TRBJ1-2; TRBD1 might be the D (5 bases). Germline-derived CDR1 and CDR2 are GTSNPN and SVGIG (reference sequence). V was trimmed by 5 bases and J by 0 bases, leaving 7 bases between them. This CDR3 comprises 12 residues. CDR3 region: CAWQGANYGYTF. CDR3 nucleotides: TGTGCCTGGCAGGGTGCTAACTATGGCTACACCTTC.

This clone was found once. V is TRBV30 and J is TRBJ1-5; 10 bases fit TRBD1. CDR3 length equals 16 residues. The V gene's germline CDR1 is GTSNPN and CDR2 SVGIG (reference sequence). Trimming at V came to 2 bases and at J to 2 bases, leaving 6 bases not matched to a gene. In DNA form, the CDR3 reads TGTGCCTGGAGTTTCTCCGGGACAGGGGGCAATCAGCCCCAGCATTTT. The encoded protein is CAWSFSGTGGNQPQHF. Drawing the rest from reference TRBV30 and TRBJ1-5, the complete variable domain is SQTIHQWPATLVQPVGSPLSLECTVEGTSNPNLYWYRQAAGRGLQLLFYSVGIGQISSEVPQNLSASRPQDRQFILSSKKLLLSDSGFYLCAWSFSGTGGNQPQHFGDGTRLSIL.

The genes are TRBV15 and TRBJ2-4; no clear D. The CDR3 has 20 residues. Germline CDR1 is LNHNV and CDR2 is YYDKDF (reference sequence). Trimming took 0 bases from V and 0 from J, leaving 21 bases between them. CDR3 region: CATSRDNIVGSILAKNIQYF. The CDR3 region has the DNA TGTGCCACCAGCAGAGATAACATAGTGGGGTCGATACTAGCCAAAAACATTCAGTACTTC.

This sequence joins TRBV6-1 and TRBJ2-7, with 13 bases matching TRBD2. The junction had 2 bases not matched to a gene; V was cut back by 8 bases and J by 1 base. The germline gives CDR1 MNHNS, CDR2 SASEGT. The length of the CDR3 is 14 residues. Here the CDR3 reads CASPGLAGSYEQYF. CDR3 coding DNA: TGTGCCAGCCCGGGACTAGCGGGATCCTACGAGCAGTACTTC.

This chain links TRBV25-1 with TRBJ1-3; D gene ambiguous. Trimming took off 1 base at V and 2 bases at J, with 9 bases between the two ends. Germline CDR1 MGHDK, CDR2 SYGVNS. The CDR3 contains 15 residues. The CDR3 DNA follows: TGTGCCAGCAGTGAATCCCAGTCGGCTGGAAACACCATATATTTT. Protein: CASSESQSAGNTIYF.

The rearrangement uses TRBV9 and TRBJ2-5; tentatively, D is TRBD1 or TRBD2 (5 bases each). Between the trimmed V and J ends, which lost 2 bases and 3 bases, there was a span of 11 bases. The CDR3 runs 14 residues. Germline CDR1 reads SGDLS; CDR2 reads YYNGEE. CDR3 protein: CASSVGAREETQYF. The CDR3 DNA follows: TGTGCCAGCAGCGTCGGGGCCCGTGAAGAGACCCAGTACTTC.

This clone appeared a few times. V usage is TRBV7-2 and J usage is TRBJ1-6; a weak D match, TRBD1 (5 bases). This CDR3 comprises 15 residues. The germline CDR1 and CDR2 sequences are SGHTA and FQGNSA. Trimming took 5 bases from V and 5 from J, leaving 13 bases between them. DNA of the CDR3: TGTGCCAGCAGCCTAGGGACCGCGGATAATTCACCCCTCCACTTT. Protein: CASSLGTADNSPLHF.

The chain carries TRBV5-1 and TRBJ2-1; the D gene is possibly TRBD1 (6 bases). This CDR3 comprises 16 residues. The germline gives CDR1 SGHRS, CDR2 YFSETQ. Trimming took 4 bases from V and 5 from J, leaving 19 bases between them. The CDR3 loop is CASSRISGTLNNEQFF. In nucleotides, the CDR3 is TGCGCCAGCAGCCGAATTTCCGGGACACTAAACAATGAGCAGTTCTTC.

V usage is TRBV19 and J usage is TRBJ2-4, with D possibly called TRBD1 or TRBD2 (5 bases each). From germline, CDR1 is LNHDA and CDR2 SQIVND (reference sequence). Deletions cut 1 base from V and 0 bases from J, with 13 bases between. This CDR3 is built from 17 residues. The CDR3 sequence: CASSIGGTDLAKNIQYF. The CDR3 DNA sequence: TGTGCCAGTAGTATAGGGGGGACGGATCTAGCCAAAAACATTCAGTACTTC.

Turning to this clone: One end of the junction varies from germline; a read error may be responsible. V gene TRBV7-7 combines with J gene TRBJ2-3; TRBD1 matches at 8 bases. Germline assignment: CDR1 SSHAT and CDR2 FNYEAQ (reference sequence). The CDR3 covers 14 residues. This CDR3 is CASSQGAGTDTQYF. The CDR3 DNA sequence: TGTGCTAGCAGTCAGGGGGCAGGCACAGATACGCAGTATTTT.

The chain recombines TRBV10-3 with TRBJ2-1; TRBD2 agrees at 11 bases. The CDR3 is made up of 15 amino acids. Trimming took 3 bases from V and 7 from J; bases not matched to a gene: 5. The V gene's germline CDR1 is ENHRY and CDR2 SYGVKD. DNA for the CDR3: TGTGCCATCAGTGATAGCGGGAGGGCCGGGAATGAGCAGTTCTTC. It encodes CAISDSGRAGNEQFF.

This chain connects TRBV6-5 to TRBJ1-5; TRBD1 matches at 10 bases. The V gene end was trimmed by 2 bases and the J gene end by 5 bases; junction bases not matched to a gene: 0. Per the germline V gene, CDR1 is MNHEY and CDR2 is SVGAGI. This CDR3 region has 14 residues. For the CDR3, the DNA is TGTGCCAGCAGTTACGGGACAGGGGATCAGCCCCAGCATTTT. This gives the protein CASSYGTGDQPQHF.

The chain carries TRBV2 and TRBJ1-1, with D perhaps TRBD1 (6 bases). Germline CDR1 reads SNHLY; CDR2 reads FYNNEI. The CDR3 has 13 amino acids. V lost 1 base, J lost 10 bases, and 13 bases lay in between. CDR3 residues: CASSEEQGVGAFF. Written as DNA, the CDR3 is TGTGCCAGCAGTGAAGAACAGGGAGTTGGAGCTTTCTTT.

This rearrangement joins TRBV5-1 to TRBJ1-1; D gene uncertain. Between the trimmed V and J ends, which lost 0 bases and 6 bases, there was a span of 12 bases. Germline values: CDR1 SGHRS, CDR2 YFSETQ. The CDR3 is 14 residues long. CDR3 in amino acids: CASSLVPGNSEAFF. In DNA, the CDR3 is TGCGCCAGCAGCTTGGTCCCGGGAAACTCTGAAGCTTTCTTT. The variable domain in full, completed from reference TRBV5-1 and TRBJ1-1, reads KAGVTQTPRYLIKTRGQQVTLSCSPISGHRSVSWYQQTPGQGLQFLFEYFSETQRNKGNFPGRFSGRQFSNSRSEMNVSTLELGDSALYLCASSLVPGNSEAFFGQGTRLTVV.

The gene calls are TRBV7-3 and TRBJ2-5; possibly TRBD2 for D (6 bases). The CDR3 runs to 15 residues. CDR1 and CDR2 from the germline V gene are SGHTA and FQGTGA. The V end was cut by 0 bases, the J end by 5 bases, with 13 bases between. In DNA form, the CDR3 reads TGTGCCAGCAGCTTAACGGGACTGAGGGAGGAGACCCAGTACTTC. This sequence encodes CASSLTGLREETQYF.

The chain employs TRBV10-3 and TRBJ2-1; weak D call: TRBD2 (5 bases). Germline CDR1 ENHRY, CDR2 SYGVKD. The CDR3 runs 14 residues. The V gene lost 11 bases and the J gene lost 0 bases, with 14 bases spanning the gap. CDR3 bases: TGTGCCTCCGAAGCGGAAGGCTCCTACAATGAGCAGTTCTTC. Encoded protein: CASEAEGSYNEQFF.

V usage is TRBV5-4 and J usage is TRBJ1-3; no clear D. Trimming took 1 base from V and 2 from J, leaving 10 bases between them. Germline lookup yields CDR1 SGHNT and CDR2 YYREEE (reference sequence). CDR3 length: 15 residues. CDR3 loop: CASSLNGRAGNTIYF. As DNA, the CDR3 is TGTGCCAGCAGCTTGAATGGGAGGGCTGGAAACACCATATATTTT. The full variable domain, with the rest looked up from reference TRBV5-4 and TRBJ1-3, is ETGVTQSPTHLIKTRGQQVTLRCSSQSGHNTVSWYQQALGQGPQFIFQYYREEENGRGNFPPRFSGLQFPNYSSELNVNALELDDSALYLCASSLNGRAGNTIYFGEGSWLTVV.

The chain employs TRBV27 and TRBJ1-3; no firm D call. This CDR3 spans 15 amino acids. The ends were cut back, 0 bases at V and 2 bases at J, with 8 bases in the middle. Germline CDR1 is MNHEY and CDR2 is SMNVEV (reference sequence). The CDR3 nucleotides are TGTGCCAGCAGTTTATCGGGCAGAACTGGAAACACCATATATTTT. This translates into CASSLSGRTGNTIYF.

The chain couples TRBV7-9 to TRBJ1-5, with 7 nucleotides matching TRBD1. Germline V CDR1 and CDR2: SEHNR, FQNEAQ (reference sequence). The V segment lost 1 base and the J segment 1 base; nucleotides outside the gene matches: 7. The CDR3 extends over 17 amino acids. The DNA of the CDR3 is TGTGCCAGCAGCTTAGTATTGGTACAGGGGAGCAATCAGCCCCAGCATTTT. Protein product: CASSLVLVQGSNQPQHF.

The chain is built from TRBV14 and TRBJ2-5; a possible D gene is TRBD1 (5 bases). Trimming cost V 4 bases and J 5 bases, with 17 bases left between them. CDR1 SGHDN and CDR2 FVKESK come from the germline V gene. CDR3 length: 15 residues. This CDR3 is CASSPLGWGGETQYF. As DNA, the CDR3 is TGTGCCAGCAGCCCCCTGGGGTGGGGCGGTGAGACCCAGTACTTC.